The rows below give T cell receptor beta chains drawn from one sample of a study of T cells after posttransplantation cyclophosphamide. The assay was immunoSEQ multiplex PCR, and TCRdb's table has in-frame clones only and misses some. The sample contains around 35,000 clones, none of them singletons. Sequencing was done on a sample of PBMCs. The source of these receptors is a woman between 45 and 60 years old in good health and a related stem cell transplant donor. Both conserved end residues are part of each CDR3. D genes are given only for firm matches. The size entry is marked missing in some rows and otherwise reads once, few, many or a size class.

j_call | clone_size | d_call | v_call | cdr3_aa | cdr3_nt
TRBJ1-2 | many | - | TRBV6-6 | CASREVGAHGYTF | TGTGCCAGCAGGGAGGTGGGGGCGCATGGCTACACCTTC
TRBJ1-5 | many | TRBD1 | TRBV7-2 | CASRMTGVGNQPQHF | TGTGCCAGCAGGATGACAGGGGTCGGGAATCAGCCCCAGCATTTT
TRBJ2-5 | many | TRBD2 | TRBV6-6 | CASIHGGVQETQYF | TGTGCCAGCATCCACGGGGGGGTTCAAGAGACCCAGTACTTC
TRBJ1-5 | many | TRBD1 | TRBV19 | CASSTDRVQPQHF | TGTGCCAGTAGTACGGACAGGGTTCAGCCCCAGCATTTT
TRBJ2-7 | many | - | TRBV7-2 | CASSLAGGFQYEQYF | TGTGCCAGCAGCTTAGCGGGGGGTTTTCAATACGAGCAGTACTTC
TRBJ2-5 | - | - | TRBV5-1 | CASSLVQPYQETQYF | TGCGCCAGCAGCTTGGTACAGCCGTACCAAGAGACCCAGTACTTC
TRBJ2-1 | many | TRBD2 | TRBV5-1 | CASYVSGGRNEQFF | TGCGCCAGCTACGTGAGCGGGGGTAGGAATGAGCAGTTCTTC
TRBJ2-7 | many | - | TRBV18 | CASSPVEDEQYF | TGTGCCAGCTCACCAGTCGAGGACGAGCAGTACTTC
TRBJ1-2 | few | TRBD1 | TRBV6-1 | CASSVNRGTDYGYTF | TGTGCCAGCAGTGTAAACAGGGGAACCGACTATGGCTACACCTTC
TRBJ1-1 | many | - | TRBV30 | CAWKGWAEAFF | TGTGCCTGGAAGGGGTGGGCTGAAGCTTTCTTT
TRBJ2-5 | many | TRBD2 | TRBV19 | CASSPPGLARETQYF | TGTGCCAGTAGTCCCCCGGGACTAGCGCGAGAGACCCAGTACTTC
TRBJ2-1 | many | TRBD2 | TRBV5-1 | CASSLGYSGRENNEQFF | TGCGCCAGCAGCTTGGGGTATAGCGGGAGGGAAAACAATGAGCAGTTCTTC
TRBJ1-1 | many | TRBD1 | TRBV10-3 | CAISDSAPGGEAFF | TGTGCCATCAGTGACTCTGCGCCAGGGGGCGAAGCTTTCTTT
TRBJ2-7 | few | TRBD1 | TRBV30 | CAWSGTGGEQYF | TGTGCCTGGAGTGGGACAGGGGGCGAGCAGTACTTC
TRBJ2-5 | - | - | TRBV11-2 | CASSLVRETQYF | TGTGCCAGCAGCTTAGTAAGGGAGACCCAGTACTTC
TRBJ1-5 | many | TRBD1 | TRBV2 | CASSENQGEVQPQHF | TGTGCCAGCAGTGAAAATCAGGGGGAGGTCCAGCCCCAGCATTTT
TRBJ1-2 | few | TRBD1 | TRBV7-9 | CASSSGDSLPKDGYTF | TGTGCCAGCAGCTCGGGGGACAGCCTACCGAAGGATGGCTACACCTTC
TRBJ2-3 | - | - | TRBV19 | CASSIGFGGMPTDTQYF | TGTGCCAGTAGTATCGGATTCGGCGGGATGCCCACAGATACGCAGTATTTT
TRBJ1-1 | many | TRBD1 | TRBV30 | CACTEFGQGFEAFF | TGTGCCTGTACTGAGTTTGGACAGGGTTTTGAAGCTTTCTTT
TRBJ1-1 | many | - | TRBV4-1 | CASSQDLTGIFF | TGCGCCAGCAGCCAAGATCTCACGGGTATTTTCTTT
TRBJ2-5 | few | - | TRBV25-1 | CASSEARVHQETQYF | TGTGCCAGCAGTGAGGCCCGGGTTCACCAAGAGACCCAGTACTTC
TRBJ2-1 | many | TRBD2 | TRBV15 | CATRTRAGEPPYNEQFF | TGTGCCACCAGAACCCGAGCGGGAGAGCCCCCCTACAATGAGCAGTTCTTC
TRBJ2-1 | many | TRBD2 | TRBV25-1 | CASSKGLPSGNEQFF | TGTGCCAGCAGTAAGGGACTACCTTCCGGGAATGAGCAGTTCTTC
TRBJ2-7 | many | TRBD2 | TRBV4-1 | CASSQQLAGGSYEQYF | TGCGCCAGCAGCCAGCAACTAGCGGGAGGTTCCTACGAGCAGTACTTC
TRBJ2-5 | few | - | TRBV10-2 | CASSTKGGQETQYF | TGCGCCAGCAGTACGAAAGGGGGCCAAGAGACCCAGTACTTC
TRBJ1-1 | many | - | TRBV19 | CATSFGGGANTEAFF | TGTGCCACCTCATTTGGTGGGGGGGCGAACACTGAAGCTTTCTTT
TRBJ1-2 | few | TRBD1 | TRBV12-3/TRBV12-4 | CASSWTGTGGGYTF | TGTGCCAGCAGTTGGACAGGGACAGGCGGGGGCTACACCTTC
TRBJ2-3 | many | TRBD1 | TRBV18 | CATGTGLTDTQYF | TGTGCCACCGGGACAGGGCTCACAGATACGCAGTATTTT
TRBJ1-5 | many | - | TRBV11-2 | CASSLAGTYSNQPQHF | TGTGCCAGCAGCTTAGCGGGGACTTATAGCAATCAGCCCCAGCATTTT
TRBJ2-5 | few | - | TRBV7-8 | CASSRGGLQTQYF | TGTGCCAGCAGCCGTGGGGGCCTCCAGACCCAGTACTTC
TRBJ1-5 | - | - | TRBV7-8 | CASSLAPDTISNQPQHF | TGTGCCAGCAGCTTAGCCCCGGACACCATTAGCAATCAGCCCCAGCATTTT
TRBJ2-5 | - | TRBD2 | TRBV4-1 | CASSLKAGGGETQYF | TGCGCCAGCAGCCTAAAAGCGGGAGGAGGGGAGACCCAGTACTTC
TRBJ2-3 | many | - | TRBV11-2 | CASSPTVYSTDTQYF | TGTGCCAGCAGCCCAACGGTATATAGCACAGATACGCAGTATTTT
TRBJ1-4 | many | - | TRBV19 | CASTPVATNEKLFF | TGTGCCAGTACTCCAGTTGCAACTAATGAAAAACTGTTTTTT
TRBJ2-1 | many | - | TRBV12-3/TRBV12-4 | CALRTGTYNEQFF | TGTGCCCTTCGGACCGGGACTTACAATGAGCAGTTCTTC
TRBJ1-4 | many | - | TRBV4-2 | CASSQETGLEKLFF | TGTGCCAGCAGCCAGGAAACAGGGTTGGAAAAACTGTTTTTT
TRBJ2-7 | many | - | TRBV18 | CASSPLADSYEQYF | TGTGCCAGCTCACCTCTGGCGGATTCCTACGAGCAGTACTTC
TRBJ1-1 | many | - | TRBV11-2 | CASSLRQNTEAFF | TGTGCCAGCAGCTTGAGACAGAACACTGAAGCTTTCTTT
TRBJ2-1 | many | - | TRBV9 | CASSVGAPGEQFF | TGTGCCAGCAGCGTAGGCGCCCCGGGGGAGCAGTTCTTC
TRBJ1-2 | - | - | TRBV11-2 | CASSMASGYTF | TGTGCCAGCAGCATGGCCAGTGGCTACACCTTC
TRBJ1-2 | many | - | TRBV5-8 | CASSSVSGGASLPF | TGTGCCAGCAGCTCCGTGTCCGGCGGGGCCAGCTTACCCTTC
TRBJ1-2 | few | - | TRBV9 | CASSGYRALRYGYTF | TGTGCCAGCAGCGGATACAGGGCATTGAGGTATGGCTACACCTTC
TRBJ2-2 | few | - | TRBV6-2/TRBV6-3 | CASSYRSTYTGELFF | TGTGCCAGCAGTTACCGGTCTACCTACACCGGGGAGCTGTTTTTT
TRBJ2-3 | - | - | TRBV15 | CATSAHTDTQYF | TGTGCCACCAGCGCGCACACAGATACGCAGTATTTT
TRBJ1-1 | many | - | TRBV4-1 | CASTSDGLTEAFF | TGCGCCAGCACCTCAGATGGTCTGACTGAAGCTTTCTTT
TRBJ2-1 | - | TRBD2 | TRBV5-4 | CASSKRTSGPRANEQFF | TGTGCCAGCAGCAAAAGGACTAGCGGGCCAAGGGCGAATGAGCAGTTCTTC